Listed below are T cell receptor beta chains from one sample, sequenced in a study of human T cells and chemical hapten exposure. TCRdb ran MiXCR on the RACE reads and lists one entry per CDR3 protein. The sample contains 50,000 to 70,000 distinct CDR3 sequences, around 12% of which appear only once. The sequences come from whole blood, collected in connection with sensitization to the hapten diphenylcyclopropenone (DPC). The receptors come from a man aged 25 to 45 with alopecia areata. Some clones in this sample may be carry-over from other donors' samples. Each CDR3 is given with its conserved first and last residue. Fields, in order: CDR3 length, D gene, V gene, clone size, J gene, CDR3 protein, CDR3 DNA. The D gene is left open where the match is weak. Size is stated for part of the rows, as once, few or many counts, or as a class when the clone is expanded.

>15|NA|TRBV20-1|many|TRBJ2-5
CSARPSGRAQETQYF
TGCAGTGCTAGGCCCTCTGGGCGGGCGCAAGAGACCCAGTACTTC
>16|TRBD2|TRBV5-1|few|TRBJ2-7
CASSPVAGQGKNEQYF
TGCGCCAGCAGCCCTGTAGCGGGGCAGGGAAAGAACGAGCAGTACTTC
>14|TRBD1|TRBV20-1|NA|TRBJ1-2
CSARDDRAFYGYTF
TGCAGTGCTAGAGATGACAGGGCTTTCTATGGCTACACCTTC
>15|NA|TRBV12-3/TRBV12-4|NA|TRBJ2-2
CASSLHRENTGELFF
TGTGCCAGCAGTTTACACAGGGAGAACACCGGGGAGCTGTTTTTT
>16|TRBD1|TRBV5-1|NA|TRBJ1-1
CASSLDFGTANTEAFF
TGCGCCAGCAGCTTGGATTTCGGGACAGCTAACACTGAAGCTTTCTTT
>16|NA|TRBV18|many|TRBJ1-4
CASSPRKGSTNEKLFF
TGTGCCAGCTCACCTCGAAAGGGGTCGACTAATGAAAAACTGTTTTTT
>14|NA|TRBV5-1|NA|TRBJ2-7
CASSLETGRYEQYF
TGCGCCAGCAGCTTGGAGACGGGTCGCTACGAGCAGTACTTC
>16|NA|TRBV9|many|TRBJ2-1
CASSVGAPSLYNEQFF
TGTGCCAGCAGCGTAGGAGCTCCCTCATTGTACAATGAGCAGTTCTTC
>21|TRBD1|TRBV20-1|NA|TRBJ1-6
CSASPPPGQGSRNSYNSPLHF
TGCAGTGCTAGTCCCCCTCCGGGACAGGGGTCCCGGAACTCCTATAATTCACCCCTCCACTTT
>16|NA|TRBV18|few|TRBJ2-3
CASSPPLGVETDTQYF
TGTGCCAGCTCACCACCCCTGGGGGTCGAGACAGATACGCAGTATTTT
>12|NA|TRBV28|few|TRBJ2-7
CASTSPPLKQYF
TGTGCCAGCACTTCTCCGCCCCTCAAGCAGTACTTC
>16|NA|TRBV15|NA|TRBJ1-2
CATSRDTRITNYGYTF
TGTGCCACCAGCAGAGATACAAGGATTACTAACTATGGCTACACCTTC
>15|TRBD1|TRBV6-5|few|TRBJ1-1
CASSYGTGTNTEAFF
TGTGCCAGCAGTTACGGGACAGGAACGAACACTGAAGCTTTCTTT
>11|NA|TRBV20-1|NA|TRBJ1-2
CSARPDYGYTF
TGCAGTGCTAGACCTGACTATGGCTACACCTTC
>14|NA|TRBV27|many|TRBJ2-5
CASARSWSGETQYF
TGTGCCAGCGCCCGCAGCTGGTCTGGGGAGACCCAGTACTTC